The rows below give T cell receptor beta chains drawn from one sample of a study of early T cells in non-severe SARS-CoV-2 infection. TCRdb re-called the 5' RACE reads with MiXCR, one entry per CDR3 protein. The sample holds about 44,000 distinct CDR3 sequences, around 6.5% seen once. Sample: whole blood, taken at baseline. These TCRs come from an adult who was a healthcare worker with PCR-confirmed SARS-CoV-2 infection or an uninfected control (not recorded which). The CDR3 runs from the conserved cysteine through the conserved F or W. D genes are given only for firm matches. Some rows have no size entry. The others give once, few or many, or a class for an expanded clone.

V gene: TRBV5-5
clone size: few
D gene: -
J gene: TRBJ2-2
CDR3 DNA: TGTGCCAGCAGCCCGGACTACTCCGGGGAGCTGTTTTTT
CDR3 protein: CASSPDYSGELFF

V gene: TRBV25-1
clone size: -
D gene: -
J gene: TRBJ2-7
CDR3 DNA: TGTGCCAGCAGTGAAAGAGGACGATTCGGCTACGAGCAGTACTTC
CDR3 protein: CASSERGRFGYEQYF

V gene: TRBV29-1
clone size: few
D gene: -
J gene: TRBJ1-2
CDR3 DNA: TGCAGCGTTGTGTTGGGTGATGGCTACACCTTC
CDR3 protein: CSVVLGDGYTF

V gene: TRBV7-9
clone size: many
D gene: TRBD1
J gene: TRBJ2-2
CDR3 DNA: TGTGCCAGTCTAGACAGGGAGAACACCGGGGAGCTGTTTTTT
CDR3 protein: CASLDRENTGELFF

V gene: TRBV6-8
clone size: many
D gene: -
J gene: TRBJ2-7
CDR3 DNA: TGTGCCAGCAGTTTTAAGAAGAGCGAGCAGTACTTC
CDR3 protein: CASSFKKSEQYF

V gene: TRBV3-1
clone size: many
D gene: -
J gene: TRBJ2-7
CDR3 DNA: TGTGCCAGCAGCCAACGGACAGCGAACTACGAGCAGTACTTC
CDR3 protein: CASSQRTANYEQYF

V gene: TRBV5-5
clone size: -
D gene: -
J gene: TRBJ1-1
CDR3 DNA: TGTGCCAGCAGCTTGGTATGGGATACTGAAGCTTTCTTT
CDR3 protein: CASSLVWDTEAFF

V gene: TRBV11-2
clone size: -
D gene: -
J gene: TRBJ1-4
CDR3 DNA: TGTGCCAGCAGCTTAGGCGCGAGGCCGAAGGAGGGAAAACTGTTTTTT
CDR3 protein: CASSLGARPKEGKLFF

V gene: TRBV7-2
clone size: many
D gene: -
J gene: TRBJ1-2
CDR3 DNA: TGTGCCAGCAGCTTAGCGGGGGCAGGGTCTGGGTATGGCTACACCTTC
CDR3 protein: CASSLAGAGSGYGYTF

V gene: TRBV20-1
clone size: -
D gene: -
J gene: TRBJ2-5
CDR3 DNA: TGCAGTGCACCGGGGGCTAGCGGAAGTCAAGAGACCCAGTACTTC
CDR3 protein: CSAPGASGSQETQYF